A selection of T cell receptor beta chains follows, all from one sample in a study of T-cell reconstitution after alpha-beta-depleted transplantation in children. TCRdb used MiXCR to reprocess the PCR reads, holding one entry per CDR3 protein. The profile shows around 400,000 distinct CDR3 sequences, 20% of them singletons. The sample here was PBMCs from the stem cell graft donor, taken from the stem cell graft. The source of these receptors is a human donor who donated a stem cell graft to a child with acute myeloid leukemia. The CDR3 runs from the conserved cysteine through the conserved F or W. Each record gives: V gene, J gene, clone size, D gene, CDR3 DNA, CDR3 protein. D genes are given only for firm matches. Part of the rows lack a size; the others show once, few, many or a class for expanded clones.

>TRBV20-1|TRBJ2-3|few|NA
TGCAGTGCTAGAGATCTGCGGGGGCTATCAGATACGCAGTATTTT
CSARDLRGLSDTQYF
>TRBV12-3/TRBV12-4|TRBJ2-1|NA|NA
TGTGCCAGCACCTCAAGGGACCATGAGCAGTTCTTC
CASTSRDHEQFF
>TRBV5-6|TRBJ2-7|NA|NA
TGTGCCAGCAGCTCCGCAGGCAGGGGAGGCGAGCAGTACTTC
CASSSAGRGGEQYF
>TRBV7-2|TRBJ2-1|many|TRBD1
TGTGCCAGCAGCTTATGGACAGGGGACAATGAGCAGTTCTTC
CASSLWTGDNEQFF
>TRBV6-1|TRBJ2-7|many|TRBD1
TGTGCCAGCAGGGAGACAGGGAACTACGAGCAGTACTTC
CASRETGNYEQYF
>TRBV27|TRBJ2-2|NA|NA
TGTGCCAGCAGTACCTTAAACACCGGGGAGCTGTTTTTT
CASSTLNTGELFF
>TRBV29-1|TRBJ2-1|NA|TRBD2
TGCAGCGTTGAAGCGGGAGGAGGTAATGAGCAGTTCTTC
CSVEAGGGNEQFF
>TRBV12-3/TRBV12-4|TRBJ2-2|NA|NA
TGTGCCAGCACTCGGGGGCCGGACACCGGGGAGCTGTTTTTT
CASTRGPDTGELFF
>TRBV4-3|TRBJ2-1|few|NA
TGCGCCAGCAGCCAAGATCTAGGTCCCCGGGACTACAATGAGCAGTTCTTC
CASSQDLGPRDYNEQFF
>TRBV5-6|TRBJ2-1|NA|NA
TGTGCCAGCAGCTTGGTGGCGGATGAGCAGTTCTTC
CASSLVADEQFF
>TRBV28|TRBJ2-7|NA|TRBD2
TGTGCCAGCAGTTCCGCTAGCGGGAGCCTCTACGAGCAGTACTTC
CASSSASGSLYEQYF
>TRBV2|TRBJ2-7|few|TRBD2
TGTGCCAGCAGTGCCCAGGGAACTAGCGGCACCTACGAGCAGTACTTC
CASSAQGTSGTYEQYF
>TRBV20-1|TRBJ1-1|few|TRBD1
TGCAGTGCGACGGACAGGGGGAACACTGAAGCTTTCTTT
CSATDRGNTEAFF
>TRBV12-3/TRBV12-4|TRBJ2-7|few|NA
TGTGCCAGCAGTTTTTCACCCAGGATCGGCTCCTACGAGCAGTACTTC
CASSFSPRIGSYEQYF
>TRBV7-9|TRBJ1-2|NA|NA
TGTGCCAGCAGCTTAGGGGGCGGTAACTATGGCTACACCTTC
CASSLGGGNYGYTF
>TRBV29-1|TRBJ1-3|NA|NA
TGCAGCGTTCTACAGGGATCATCTGGAAACACCATATATTTT
CSVLQGSSGNTIYF
>TRBV7-9|TRBJ2-3|NA|TRBD2
TGTGCCAGCAGCGGCATTGGGACTAGCGGAAGCACAGATACGCAGTATTTT
CASSGIGTSGSTDTQYF
>TRBV4-2|TRBJ2-2|many|NA
TGTGCCAGCAGCCAAGCAGGATCGAACACCGGGGAGCTGTTTTTT
CASSQAGSNTGELFF
>TRBV24-1|TRBJ2-7|few|TRBD1
TGTGCCACCTCGGGACAGGCTTCCTACGAGCAGTACTTC
CATSGQASYEQYF
>TRBV20-1|TRBJ2-1|many|NA
TGCAGTGCTAGTCCATGGAGCTCCTACAATGAGCAGTTCTTC
CSASPWSSYNEQFF
>TRBV20-1|TRBJ2-1|few|NA
TGCAGCATAACTCGAGCGGGCTACAATGAGCAGTTCTTC
CSITRAGYNEQFF
>TRBV9|TRBJ2-3|few|TRBD1
TGTGCCAGCAGCGTAGGAGGGACAGGGGTCACAGATACGCAGTATTTT
CASSVGGTGVTDTQYF
>TRBV5-1|TRBJ2-5|many|NA
TGCGCCAGCAGCTTGGCCCCAGCCCACCAAGAGACCCAGTACTTC
CASSLAPAHQETQYF
>TRBV20-1|TRBJ2-7|few|NA
TGCAGTGCTAGAGTACCGGGTACCTCCTACGAGCAGTACTTC
CSARVPGTSYEQYF
>TRBV12-3/TRBV12-4|TRBJ1-2|NA|NA
TGTGCCAGCAATAGGCCGGAGGGAAACTATGGCTACACCTTC
CASNRPEGNYGYTF
>TRBV10-3|TRBJ2-1|NA|TRBD2
TGTGCCATCAGTGCCGGGGGGCAGCGGGGGGCCAATGAGCAGTTCTTC
CAISAGGQRGANEQFF
>TRBV18|TRBJ2-7|few|NA
TGTGCCAGCTCACCAACCAGGGGGACTTATGGCGACGAGCAGTACTTC
CASSPTRGTYGDEQYF
>TRBV24-1|TRBJ2-3|NA|NA
TGTGCCACCAGTGATCATCCACAGGGAGTCAGCACAGATACGCAGTATTTT
CATSDHPQGVSTDTQYF
>TRBV15|TRBJ1-6|NA|NA
TGTGCCACCAGCAGGGACGGACAACGATCAGAACCCCTCCACTTT
CATSRDGQRSEPLHF
>TRBV6-5|TRBJ2-1|many|NA
TGTGCCAGCAGTTACTCGGCCCTAGCCGACGAGCAGTTCTTC
CASSYSALADEQFF
>TRBV20-1|TRBJ2-1|NA|TRBD2
TGCAGTGCTAGAGATAGCGGGGGAATCAATGAGCAGTTCTTC
CSARDSGGINEQFF
>TRBV29-1|TRBJ1-4|many|TRBD1
TGCAGACTTGGGTCGACAGGGGGCGGTGAAAAACTGTTTTTT
CRLGSTGGGEKLFF
>TRBV7-6|TRBJ2-3|many|TRBD2
TGTGCCAGCAGCCTCAGGACTAGCGGGAGCACAGATACGCAGTATTTT
CASSLRTSGSTDTQYF
>TRBV15|TRBJ1-6|many|NA
TGTGCCACCAGCTATCGGGGGCGAGATTCACCCCTCCACTTT
CATSYRGRDSPLHF
>TRBV27|TRBJ2-3|many|NA
TGTGCCAGCAGTTTTGGACAGAGCACCACAGATACGCAGTATTTT
CASSFGQSTTDTQYF
>TRBV6-6|TRBJ1-4|NA|NA
TGTGCCAGCAGTTACAGCCCTAATGAAAAACTGTTTTTT
CASSYSPNEKLFF
>TRBV12-3/TRBV12-4|TRBJ1-6|few|NA
TGTGCCAGCAGTAGCAATTCACCCCTCCACTTT
CASSSNSPLHF
>TRBV28|TRBJ2-2|NA|TRBD2
TGTGCCAGCAGTCCTATAACTAGCGGGAGATTATCCGGGGAGCTGTTTTTT
CASSPITSGRLSGELFF
>TRBV20-1|TRBJ2-5|NA|TRBD2
TGCAGTGCTAGAGATCCTAGCGGGAGGACGGGAGAGACCCAGTACTTC
CSARDPSGRTGETQYF
>TRBV28|TRBJ2-1|NA|NA
TGTGCCAGCAGTTTCCTAGCTAACAATGAGCAGTTCTTC
CASSFLANNEQFF
>TRBV29-1|TRBJ2-1|NA|NA
TGCAGCGTTGAGGGGCCGCTGAGCTCCTACAATGAGCAGTTCTTC
CSVEGPLSSYNEQFF
>TRBV24-1|TRBJ2-4|NA|TRBD1
TGTGCCACTACGGGCAGGGGGACCAAAAACATTCAGTACTTC
CATTGRGTKNIQYF
>TRBV7-2|TRBJ2-7|NA|TRBD2
TGTGCCAGCAGCTTAGAGCGCGGCGGGAGTTACGAGCAGTACTTC
CASSLERGGSYEQYF
>TRBV4-1|TRBJ1-5|NA|TRBD1
TGCGCCAGCAGCCCGTTGGGACAGCTGCCATATAGCAATCAGCCCCAGCATTTT
CASSPLGQLPYSNQPQHF
>TRBV7-9|TRBJ2-7|NA|NA
TGTGCCAGCAGCTTATTGGCAGCGGGCTACGAGCAGTACTTC
CASSLLAAGYEQYF
>TRBV7-3|TRBJ1-4|NA|NA
TGTGCCAGCAGCGGAGGCCCGAATGAAAAACTGTTTTTT
CASSGGPNEKLFF
>TRBV24-1|TRBJ2-1|NA|TRBD2
TGTGCCACCAGTGTGACTAGCGGGAGGGCCAATGAGCAGTTCTTC
CATSVTSGRANEQFF
>TRBV5-1|TRBJ2-1|NA|TRBD1
TGCGCCAGCAGCCACAGACAGGGCTCGGACTATGAGCAGTTCTTC
CASSHRQGSDYEQFF
>TRBV4-1|TRBJ2-7|few|NA
TGCGCCAGCAGCCAAACAGGTCGATCCGGCGAGCAGTACTTC
CASSQTGRSGEQYF
>TRBV28|TRBJ2-1|NA|NA
TGTGCCAGCAGTCCGACACGTACCTACAATGAGCAGTTCTTC
CASSPTRTYNEQFF
>TRBV29-1|TRBJ1-2|many|TRBD1
TGCAGCGATACCCCCGGGACAGGGGGAAATGGCTACACCTTC
CSDTPGTGGNGYTF
>TRBV20-1|TRBJ2-3|few|TRBD1
TGCAGTGCTAACAGGGGTGAAGGCACAGATACGCAGTATTTT
CSANRGEGTDTQYF
>TRBV29-1|TRBJ2-1|few|TRBD1
TGCAGCGAAAGACAGGGGGCCAGTGACAATGAGCAGTTCTTC
CSERQGASDNEQFF
>TRBV20-1|TRBJ2-1|NA|TRBD1
TGCAGTGCTAGAGGGGAAACAGGGGGCACTTACAATGAGCAGTTCTTC
CSARGETGGTYNEQFF
>TRBV5-1|TRBJ2-7|few|NA
TGCGCCAGCAGCCGGACGAGTGGGCCAGTCGAGCAGTACTTC
CASSRTSGPVEQYF